Below are 21 T cell receptor beta chains sequenced from a single sample in a study of blood T cell repertoires in COVID-19. Produced via immunoSEQ multiplex PCR; TCRdb's table is partial and in-frame only. This sample has 55,000 to 90,000 clones, with 70% to 90% found just once. Specimen: peripheral blood. Source of these receptors: a man aged 65 to 85 with active COVID-19.

This chain connects TRBV4-1 to TRBJ1-4; D is uncertain. This CDR3 has 15 residues. CDR1 and CDR2 from the germline V gene are MGHRA and YSYEKL. V was trimmed by 2 bases and J by 6 bases, leaving 13 bases between them. Here the CDR3 DNA reads TGCGCCAGCAGCCAACTGGGCGGGAAGGATGAAAAACTGTTTTTT. Protein: CASSQLGGKDEKLFF.

This clone was counted once. V gene TRBV30 combines with J gene TRBJ2-5; D is unresolved. Trimming stripped 3 bases from V and 4 bases from J, with 12 bases between. CDR1 and CDR2 from the germline V gene are GTSNPN and SVGIG (reference sequence). This CDR3 contains 13 residues. Written as DNA, the CDR3 is TGTGCCTGGAGCCCCATAGGCGGAGAGACCCAGTACTTC. The encoded protein is CAWSPIGGETQYF.

This chain links TRBV11-3 with TRBJ2-3, with D maybe TRBD1 (6 bases). The CDR3 has 16 amino acids. Germline values: CDR1 SGHNT, CDR2 YENEEA. V was shortened by 1 base and J by 0 bases, with 11 bases between the two germline ends. CDR3 DNA: TGTGCCAGCAGCTTAGGGGGGCCCCAAAGCACAGATACGCAGTATTTT. Translation: CASSLGGPQSTDTQYF.

The chain recombines TRBV7-8 with TRBJ2-1; 10 bases are shared with TRBD2. This CDR3 region has 12 residues. Losses at the gene ends were 5 bases for V and 12 bases for J; bases not matched to a gene: 4. Germline V lookup: CDR1 SGHVS, CDR2 FQNEAQ. The CDR3 DNA follows: TGTGCCAGCAGCCCTAGCGGGAGTCGGCAGTTCTTC. Its protein product is CASSPSGSRQFF.

The chain has TRBV11-2 and TRBJ1-1; D is undetermined. The CDR3 loop spans 13 amino acids. The V and J ends lost 1 base and 1 base respectively, with 4 bases between them. In germline, CDR1 is SGHAT, CDR2 FQNNGV. CDR3 protein: CASSLGENTEAFF. The DNA of the CDR3 is TGTGCCAGCAGCTTAGGCGAGAACACTGAAGCTTTCTTT.

The genes are TRBV7-9 and TRBJ2-7; D may be TRBD1 (6 bases). V gave up 5 bases and J gave up 5 bases, with 19 bases separating them. From germline, CDR1 is SEHNR and CDR2 FQNEAQ (reference sequence). CDR3 size: 15 residues. The CDR3 bases are TGTGCCAGCAGCCCGACAGGCATGGCGTCCCACGAGCAGTACTTC. It specifies CASSPTGMASHEQYF.

This chain connects TRBV20-1 to TRBJ2-1; 9 nucleotides align to TRBD2. The CDR3 runs 15 residues. Germline trimming cut 3 bases from V and 9 bases from J; bases unmatched to any gene: 12. From germline, CDR1 is DFQATT and CDR2 SNEGSKA (reference sequence). This CDR3 is CSASRASGTLSEQFF. DNA of the CDR3: TGCAGTGCTAGTCGGGCTAGCGGGACCCTCAGTGAGCAGTTCTTC.

The V and J genes are TRBV3-1 (or the pseudogene TRBV3-2) and TRBJ2-1, with D perhaps matching TRBD2 (6 bases). The V gene lost 4 bases and the J gene lost 4 bases, with 20 bases spanning the gap. Germline lookup yields CDR1 LGHDT and CDR2 YNNKEL (reference sequence). The CDR3 runs 17 residues. CDR3 in amino acids: CASSPTAWGGGYNEQFF. CDR3 DNA sequence: TGTGCCAGCAGCCCTACGGCTTGGGGAGGAGGATACAATGAGCAGTTCTTC.

CDR3 in DNA: TGTGCCAGCTCACGCGGGACAGTCCAAGGGGATTCACCCCTCCACTTT. Its translation: CASSRGTVQGDSPLHF. This chain links TRBV18 with TRBJ1-6; the match to TRBD1 covers 7 bases. V lost 4 bases, J lost 8 bases, and 11 bases stayed unmatched. Germline V CDR1 and CDR2: KGHSH, LQKENI. CDR3 length equals 16 residues.

The V call is TRBV7-6, the J call TRBJ2-1; tentative D call: TRBD1 (5 bases). With 1 base removed from V and 7 bases from J, the gap between germline ends came to 17 bases. The CDR3 length is 16 residues. CDR1 and CDR2 from the germline V gene are SGHVS and FNYEAQ. The CDR3 here is CASSLESAPRANEQFF. In DNA, the CDR3 is TGTGCCAGCAGCTTAGAGAGCGCCCCCAGGGCTAATGAGCAGTTCTTC.

The gene calls are TRBV3-1 (or the pseudogene TRBV3-2) and TRBJ2-1; the match to TRBD2 covers 12 bases. With V trimmed by 4 bases and J by 3 bases, 7 bases remained unmatched. Germline V lookup: CDR1 LGHDT, CDR2 YNNKEL (reference sequence). This CDR3 region has 17 residues. Written as DNA, the CDR3 is TGTGCCAGCAGCCCCCGACTAGCGGGAGTGGTCTACAATGAGCAGTTCTTC. Translated, it gives CASSPRLAGVVYNEQFF.

This rearrangement joins TRBV2 to TRBJ2-1, with D possibly being TRBD2 (6 bases). Germline V CDR1 and CDR2: SNHLY, FYNNEI. V gave up 3 bases and J gave up 0 bases, with 12 bases separating them. The CDR3 consists of 16 residues. The DNA for the CDR3 is TGTGCCAGCAGTGATCCCCTAGCGCGCTCCTACAATGAGCAGTTCTTC. Its translation: CASSDPLARSYNEQFF.

The chain uses TRBV6-1 and TRBJ2-7, with D maybe TRBD2 (7 bases). Trimming took 1 base from V and 3 from J, leaving 13 bases between them. The CDR3 is 15 amino acids. Germline V gene lookup returns CDR1 MNHNS and CDR2 SASEGT. This CDR3 is CASSEVGGGSYEQYF. The DNA of the CDR3 is TGTGCCAGCAGTGAAGTAGGGGGGGGGAGCTACGAGCAGTACTTC.

V and J are TRBV6-5 and TRBJ2-7, with 7 bases aligning to TRBD1. This CDR3 comprises 15 residues. CDR1 and CDR2 from the germline V gene are MNHEY and SVGAGI. V was pared by 2 bases and J by 0 bases, with 4 bases of the junction left unmatched. The CDR3 sequence is CASSYGQATSYEQYF. CDR3 bases: TGTGCCAGCAGTTACGGACAGGCGACCTCCTACGAGCAGTACTTC.

The chain links TRBV9 to TRBJ1-1, with TRBD1 as a possible D gene (5 bases). This CDR3 contains 16 residues. Germline values: CDR1 SGDLS, CDR2 YYNGEE. Trimming stripped 4 bases from V and 0 bases from J, with 16 bases between. The DNA for the CDR3 is TGTGCCAGCAGCTCTCCGGGGGGGGGTATGAACACTGAAGCTTTCTTT. This sequence encodes CASSSPGGGMNTEAFF.

The chain couples TRBV24-1 to TRBJ1-2; D might be TRBD1 (6 bases). The V gene lost 9 bases and the J gene lost 9 bases, with 16 bases spanning the gap. The germline V gene has CDR1 KGHDR and CDR2 SFDVKD. The CDR3 runs 12 residues. DNA for the CDR3: TGTGCCACCGGCAGGGGAGACGGTAGCTACACCTTC. This gives the protein CATGRGDGSYTF.

The J gene is TRBJ2-3, the V gene TRBV11-3, with 8 bases aligning to TRBD2. CDR3 length: 18 amino acids. Germline CDR1 is SGHNT and CDR2 is YENEEA. Trimming cost V 5 bases and J 6 bases; bases outside gene matches: 19. CDR3 coding DNA: TGTGCCAGCAGCCTACTTGGGGCTAGCGGGTGGGTGGTTGATACGCAGTATTTT. This codes for CASSLLGASGWVVDTQYF.

The chain joins TRBV7-6 to TRBJ2-5, with 9 bases aligning to TRBD2. The J segment lost 1 base and the V segment lost 5 bases, leaving 5 bases of the junction unmatched. This CDR3 comprises 15 residues. Looked up from germline, CDR1 is SGHVS and CDR2 is FNYEAQ. This chain's CDR3 is CASSRETSGQETQYF. Written as DNA, the CDR3 is TGTGCCAGCAGCCGAGAGACTAGCGGCCAAGAGACCCAGTACTTC.

This clone turned up a few times. This chain connects TRBV7-9 to TRBJ1-5; tentatively, D is TRBD1 (6 bases). The CDR3 contains 14 residues. Trimming shortened V by 5 bases and J by 6 bases, and 14 bases separated the two germline ends. From germline, CDR1 is SEHNR and CDR2 FQNEAQ (reference sequence). The CDR3 DNA is TGTGCCAGCAGCCCCGAGGGGGGGGGTCAGCCCCAGCATTTT. Protein: CASSPEGGGQPQHF. Together with reference TRBV7-9 and TRBJ1-5, the CDR3 gives the full variable domain: DTGVSQNPRHKITKRGQNVTFRCDPISEHNRLYWYRQTLGQGPEFLTYFQNEAQLEKSRLLSDRFSAERPKGSFSTLEIQRTEQGDSAMYLCASSPEGGGQPQHFGDGTRLSIL.

The chain combines TRBV19 with TRBJ2-7; 14 nucleotides line up with TRBD2. The CDR3 consists of 15 residues. Trimming removed 3 bases from V and 5 bases from J; junction bases left unmatched: 3. CDR1 and CDR2 from the germline V gene are LNHDA and SQIVND (reference sequence). Here the CDR3 reads CASSIPGLAGDEQYF. The CDR3, as DNA: TGTGCCAGTAGTATCCCGGGACTAGCGGGAGACGAGCAGTACTTC.

This chain joins TRBV5-4 and TRBJ2-7; D possibly corresponds to TRBD2 (6 bases). Germline assignment: CDR1 SGHNT and CDR2 YYREEE (reference sequence). This CDR3 has 15 amino acids. The V end lost 4 bases, the J end lost 4 bases, and 18 bases lay between the germline ends. In DNA, the CDR3 is TGTGCCAGCAGCCCAGCTACCCCGGCGGGATACGAGCAGTACTTC. This codes for CASSPATPAGYEQYF.